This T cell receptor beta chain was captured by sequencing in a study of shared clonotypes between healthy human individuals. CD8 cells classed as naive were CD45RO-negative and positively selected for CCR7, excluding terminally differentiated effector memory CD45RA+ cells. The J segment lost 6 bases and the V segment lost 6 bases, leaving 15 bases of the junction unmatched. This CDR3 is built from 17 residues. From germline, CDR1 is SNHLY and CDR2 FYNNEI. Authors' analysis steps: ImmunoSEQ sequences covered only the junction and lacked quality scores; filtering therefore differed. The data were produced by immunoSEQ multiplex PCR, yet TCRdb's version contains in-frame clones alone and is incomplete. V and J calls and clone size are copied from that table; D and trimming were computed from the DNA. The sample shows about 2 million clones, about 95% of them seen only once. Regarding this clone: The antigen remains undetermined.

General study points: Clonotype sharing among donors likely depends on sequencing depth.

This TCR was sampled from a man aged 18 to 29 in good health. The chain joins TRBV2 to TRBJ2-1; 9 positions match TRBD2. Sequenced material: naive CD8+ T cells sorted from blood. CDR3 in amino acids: CASREALVAGGRNEQFF. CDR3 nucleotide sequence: TGTGCCAGCAGGGAGGCGCTGGTTGCGGGGGGGCGCAATGAGCAGTTCTTC.